The present entry profiles one T cell receptor beta chain with its context. Its antigen is not identified. Produced via immunoSEQ multiplex PCR; TCRdb's table is partial and in-frame only. The repertoire holds fewer than 100,000 clones, with around 90% as singletons. The record originates from a study of PD-1 blockade in classical Hodgkin lymphoma. CDR1 LNHDA and CDR2 SQIVND come from the germline V gene (reference sequence). The CDR3 runs 13 residues. Deletions cut 1 base from V and 0 bases from J, with 3 bases between. Every patient was affected by relapse after autologous stem cell transplantation, while exposure to brentuximab vedotin was not uniform. Overall study findings and caveats: Prior to therapy, complete responders displayed diversity much like that of newly diagnosed patients. Reports indicated that newly diagnosed patients had lower baseline TCR diversity than healthy donors did.

The receptor's source is a human donor with classical Hodgkin lymphoma. Sequencing was performed on peripheral blood mononuclear cells (PBMCs), taken at baseline. V usage is TRBV19 and J usage is TRBJ1-1; no clear D. CDR3 in amino acids: CASSIVMNTEAFF. CDR3 DNA: TGTGCCAGTAGTATAGTCATGAACACTGAAGCTTTCTTT.